Listed here are 2 T cell receptor beta chains from one sample, sequenced in a study of shared clonotypes between healthy human individuals. Only in-frame clones appear in the TCRdb table, and some are missing; sequencing was by immunoSEQ multiplex PCR. The sample holds more than 2 million clones, 85% to 95% seen once. The naive CD8 subset, CD45RO-negative cells positively selected for CCR7, excluded terminally differentiated effector memory CD45RA+ cells. The sample consisted of naive CD8+ T cells sorted from blood. All receptors come from a man between 18 and 29 years old in good health.

V is TRBV4-1 and J is TRBJ2-5, with D maybe TRBD1 (5 bases). The V and J ends lost 0 bases and 2 bases respectively, with 10 bases between them. CDR1 MGHRA and CDR2 YSYEKL come from the germline V gene. The CDR3 is 15 residues long. The CDR3 reads CASSQDQGVQETQYF. The CDR3 DNA reads as TGCGCCAGCAGCCAAGATCAAGGGGTTCAAGAGACCCAGTACTTC.

The rearrangement links TRBV28 to TRBJ2-2, with D perhaps assigned TRBD1 or TRBD2 (5 bases each). V was pared by 5 bases and J by 0 bases, with 19 bases between. CDR3 length: 18 residues. Germline CDR1 is MDHEN and CDR2 is SYDVKM. CDR3 in amino acids: CASSPPPGTSTNTGELFF. The CDR3, as DNA: TGTGCCAGCAGTCCGCCCCCTGGGACGTCGACGAACACCGGGGAGCTGTTTTTT.